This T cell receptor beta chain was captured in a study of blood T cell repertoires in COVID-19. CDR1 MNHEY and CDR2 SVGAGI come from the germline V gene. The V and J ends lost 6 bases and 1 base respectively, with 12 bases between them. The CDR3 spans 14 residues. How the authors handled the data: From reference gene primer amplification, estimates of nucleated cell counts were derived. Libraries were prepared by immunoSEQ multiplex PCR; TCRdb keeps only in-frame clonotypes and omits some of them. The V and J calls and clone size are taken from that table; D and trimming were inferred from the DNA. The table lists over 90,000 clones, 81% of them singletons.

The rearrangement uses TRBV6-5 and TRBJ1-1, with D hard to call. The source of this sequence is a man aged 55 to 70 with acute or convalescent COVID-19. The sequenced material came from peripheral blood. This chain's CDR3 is CASRSPGENTEAFF. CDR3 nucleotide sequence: TGTGCCAGCAGGAGCCCAGGCGAGAACACTGAAGCTTTCTTT.